This T cell receptor beta chain was documented in a study of shared clonotypes between healthy human individuals. General study points: Naive subsets, compared against memory subsets, generally had larger estimated richness values. Some naive CD4 clonotypes, around 5%, turned up in common across four donors.

At a deep level, the assay was run. In the sorted-subset replicate PCRs, around 200 ng DNA, some 30,000 T cell genomes, was used. Profiling relied on immunoSEQ multiplex PCR, and the TCRdb table lists in-frame clones only, not all of them. The sample contains 200,000 to 250,000 clones, under 80% of which appear only once. Germline V gives CDR1 MDHEN, CDR2 SYDVKM. This CDR3 has 17 residues. Trimming took off 1 base at V and 3 bases at J, with 15 bases between the two ends. Turning to this clone: No antigen is known for it.

The TCR originated in a man aged 25-45 years in good health. J is TRBJ2-2 and V is TRBV28; the D gene is possibly TRBD2 (5 bases). What was sequenced was memory CD4+ T cells sorted from blood. The sample's subset: CD45RA-negative fraction. The CDR3 bases are TGTGCCAGCAGTTTATTGGGAGTAGGATCATACACCGGGGAGCTGTTTTTT. This codes for CASSLLGVGSYTGELFF.